Below are 5 T cell receptor beta chains sequenced from a single sample in a study of STAT5B mutations in CD4+ large granular lymphocyte leukemia. Assay: immunoSEQ multiplex PCR; the TCRdb copy retains only in-frame clones and omits some. The sample records more than 30,000 clones, approximately 76% being singletons. The material sequenced was CD4+ T cells from blood buffy coats. These receptors were obtained from a human donor in good health.

The J gene is TRBJ1-2, the V gene TRBV25-1; 8 bases agree with TRBD1. Germline CDR1 MGHDK, CDR2 SYGVNS. This CDR3 is 16 amino acids long. With 0 bases clipped from V and 2 bases from J, the junction kept 5 bases outside the gene matches. The CDR3 is CASSEYGRQGNYGYTF. CDR3 DNA: TGTGCCAGCAGTGAATATGGGCGACAGGGGAACTATGGCTACACCTTC.

The gene calls are TRBV29-1 and TRBJ1-1, with a tentative D call TRBD1 (5 bases). Trimming shortened V by 0 bases and J by 0 bases, and 14 bases separated the two germline ends. The length of the CDR3 is 16 residues. Per the germline V gene, CDR1 is SQVTM and CDR2 is ANQGSEA. CDR3 region: CSVEERQGTVNTEAFF. CDR3 DNA sequence: TGCAGCGTTGAAGAACGCCAGGGTACTGTGAACACTGAAGCTTTCTTT.

The CDR3 reads CASSTGFPYNSPLHF. The DNA for the CDR3 is TGTGCCAGCAGTACGGGATTCCCCTATAATTCACCCCTCCACTTT. This chain uses TRBV6-6 with TRBJ1-6; D gene unclear. Germline assignment: CDR1 MNHNY and CDR2 SVGAGI (reference sequence). V lost 5 bases and J 2 bases, leaving 10 bases between the germline ends. The CDR3 runs to 15 residues.

J is TRBJ2-5 and V is TRBV7-9, with TRBD1 matching over 7 bases. Germline V gene sequence: CDR1 SEHNR, CDR2 FQNEAQ (reference sequence). With 1 base clipped from V and 4 bases from J, the junction kept 6 bases outside the gene matches. CDR3 size: 15 residues. The CDR3 bases are TGTGCCAGCAGCTTAGGACAGGGTAGCTCAGAGACCCAGTACTTC. Amino acid sequence: CASSLGQGSSETQYF.

CDR3 amino acids: CASSKSREGTEAFF. DNA of the CDR3: TGTGCCAGCTCTAAAAGTAGGGAAGGCACTGAAGCTTTCTTT. V is TRBV2 and J is TRBJ1-1; D gene unclear. The CDR3 totals 14 residues. CDR1 SNHLY and CDR2 FYNNEI come from the germline V gene. Deletions cut 8 bases from V and 4 bases from J, with 17 bases between. Together with reference TRBV2 and TRBJ1-1, the CDR3 gives the full variable domain: EPEVTQTPSHQVTQMGQEVILRCVPISNHLYFYWYRQILGQKVEFLVSFYNNEISEKSEIFDDQFSVERPDGSNFTLKIRSTKLEDSAMYFCASSKSREGTEAFFGQGTRLTVV.